This TCR beta chain was observed in a study of T cells in Graves' hyperthyroidism and ophthalmopathy. Amplification of TCR beta CDR3 regions used RNA as the template. Initially, a first-round RT-PCR of the TCR CDR3 employed the HTBI primer set. TCRdb re-analysed the multiplex PCR reads in MiXCR, keeping a single row per CDR3 protein. This table has about 290,000 distinct CDR3 sequences, about 18% appearing once. This clonotype showed up many times. CDR1 SNHLY and CDR2 FYNNEI come from the germline V gene. The CDR3 runs 13 residues. V was cut by 6 bases and J by 5 bases, with 13 bases left in between. Ophthalmopathy cases met thresholds of Clinical Activity Score at least 3, NOSPECS grade at least 4 and duration under 3 months.

The TCR comes from a woman between 55 and 75 years old with Graves' ophthalmopathy. The material sequenced was blood. The chain joins TRBV2 to TRBJ1-2; no reliable D call. CDR3 in amino acids: CASRADGMYGYTF. The CDR3 bases are TGTGCCAGCAGGGCGGACGGAATGTATGGCTACACCTTC.